Listed below are T cell receptor beta chains from one sample, sequenced in a study of identical twins. Each CDR3 protein gets one entry after TCRdb re-called the 5' RACE reads with MiXCR. Counted here are approximately 700,000 distinct CDR3 sequences, around a sixth occurring once; the ten biggest clones make up approximately 14%. These data are also associated with another study on T cells expressing NK-cell markers.

The sequenced material came from PBMCs. The receptors originated from a woman in her late teens or twenties in good health. Each CDR3 is given with its conserved first and last residue. D genes are given only for firm matches. Clone size is not always given. Where it is, it says once, few, many or a class for expanded clones.

J gene	D gene	V gene	clone size	CDR3 DNA	CDR3 protein
TRBJ2-5	TRBD1	TRBV5-1	.	TGCGCCAGCAGCGGAAGGACAGGGGGCGTTCAAGAGACCCAGTACTTC	CASSGRTGGVQETQYF
TRBJ1-1	.	TRBV5-5	few	TGTGCCAGCAGCTTCGGGTCAGGGCGAGGTACTGAAGCTTTCTTT	CASSFGSGRGTEAFF
TRBJ2-3	.	TRBV25-1	few	TGTGCCAGCAGTGAAATGGGAGGAAGCACAGATACGCAGTATTTT	CASSEMGGSTDTQYF
TRBJ2-1	TRBD2	TRBV2	few	TGTGCCATTATTAGCGGGAGCTCCTACAATGAGCAGTTCTTC	CAIISGSSYNEQFF
TRBJ2-1	.	TRBV7-9	many	TGTGCCAGCAGCCTCCGGAGGGGGGCCCACAATGAGCAGTTCTTC	CASSLRRGAHNEQFF
TRBJ2-7	TRBD1	TRBV11-2	.	TGTGCCAGCAGCTCACAGACAGGGGAGGTCTACGAGCAGTACTTC	CASSSQTGEVYEQYF
TRBJ2-7	.	TRBV20-1	few	TGCAGTGCTAGAGATCCGAGATCCGGCGACTTCTACGAGCAGTACTTC	CSARDPRSGDFYEQYF
TRBJ2-2	.	TRBV10-1	few	TGCGCCAGCAGCCAAATACCGAACACCGGGGAGCTGTTTTTT	CASSQIPNTGELFF
TRBJ2-1	.	TRBV12-5	few	TGTGCTAGTGGTCCTGACTCAGTCTCCTACAATGAGCAGTTCTTC	CASGPDSVSYNEQFF
TRBJ2-4	.	TRBV5-1	.	TGCGCCAGCAGCTTGCTGCAGGGAAACATTCAGTACTTC	CASSLLQGNIQYF
TRBJ2-7	.	TRBV12-3/TRBV12-4	.	TGTGCCAGCAGTTTTGAACAGGGCAGAGCCTACGAGCAGTACTTC	CASSFEQGRAYEQYF
TRBJ1-4	TRBD1	TRBV10-3	.	TGTGCCAGCAATACAGGGGAACTCGGTGAAAAACTGTTTTTT	CASNTGELGEKLFF
TRBJ2-7	.	TRBV14	few	TGTGCCAGCAGCCATTCACAGGGTGAGGACGAGCAGTACTTC	CASSHSQGEDEQYF
TRBJ2-4	.	TRBV20-1	.	TGCAGTGCTAGAGATCTCGGGGCCGCCTTAGCCAAAAACATTCAGTACTTC	CSARDLGAALAKNIQYF
TRBJ2-7	TRBD1	TRBV6-2/TRBV6-3	.	TGTGCCGCCCGGGACAGGGGGGCCTACGAGCAGTACTTC	CAARDRGAYEQYF
TRBJ2-7	.	TRBV6-6	.	TGTGCCAGCAGTTCTAACACTGGCGAGCAGTACTTC	CASSSNTGEQYF
TRBJ1-5	.	TRBV6-1	.	TGTGCCAGCAACGTCCGACAGGTTAATCAGCCCCAGCATTTT	CASNVRQVNQPQHF
TRBJ2-2	.	TRBV12-3/TRBV12-4	few	TGTGCCAGCAGTTTCGGACCTACGAACACCGGGGAGCTGTTTTTT	CASSFGPTNTGELFF
TRBJ2-7	.	TRBV5-1	few	TGCGCCAGCAGCTTGGCCTTCGGCAGGAGCTACGAGCAGTACTTC	CASSLAFGRSYEQYF
TRBJ2-3	.	TRBV29-1	few	TGCAGCGTTGAAGGGTTAGCGGCAGATACGCAGTATTTT	CSVEGLAADTQYF
TRBJ2-1	.	TRBV12-3/TRBV12-4	.	TGTGCCAGCAGTTTACACCATGGGGAGCAGTTCTTC	CASSLHHGEQFF
TRBJ2-7	.	TRBV19	once	TGTGCCAGTAGTATGGGCGTCTCCTACGAGCAGTACTTC	CASSMGVSYEQYF
TRBJ2-1	.	TRBV3-1	few	TGTGCCAGCAGCGATAGGGTCGCGGGTGAGCAGTTCTTC	CASSDRVAGEQFF
TRBJ2-3	TRBD2	TRBV3-1	.	TGTGCCAGCAGCCGTAGCGGGACGGGGGCAGATACGCAGTATTTT	CASSRSGTGADTQYF
TRBJ2-1	TRBD2	TRBV4-2	few	TGTGCCAGCAGCCAAGGGGGGGGACTAGAGCGGAATGAGCAGTTCTTC	CASSQGGGLERNEQFF
TRBJ1-4	.	TRBV7-9	.	TGTGCCAGCAGCTTTAAGGACAGTAATGAAAAACTGTTTTTT	CASSFKDSNEKLFF
TRBJ1-1	.	TRBV10-3	few	TGTGCCATCAAGGAGAGGGCCACTGAAGCTTTCTTT	CAIKERATEAFF
TRBJ2-5	TRBD2	TRBV7-9	.	TGTGCCAGCACCCGAAGCGGGGAAGAGACCCAGTACTTC	CASTRSGEETQYF
TRBJ2-1	.	TRBV5-4	few	TGTGCCAGCAGTCGTGGACTATCGGGAGAGTACAATGAGCAGTTCTTC	CASSRGLSGEYNEQFF
TRBJ2-6	TRBD1	TRBV6-1	.	TGTGCCAGCAGGCCTCCGGGACAGGGATACTCTGGGGCCAACGTCCTGACTTTC	CASRPPGQGYSGANVLTF
TRBJ1-3	.	TRBV6-5	.	TGTGCCAGCAGTTTCAAGGAAAGCTCTGGAAACACCATATATTTT	CASSFKESSGNTIYF
TRBJ2-7	.	TRBV30	.	TGTGCCTGGAGTAGAGGGTTTGCCTACGAGCAGTACTTC	CAWSRGFAYEQYF